A selection of T cell receptor beta chains follows, all from one sample in a study of cytomegalovirus exposure and HLA in healthy donors. Some clones are missing from TCRdb's copy, which holds only in-frame ones; the method was immunoSEQ multiplex PCR. The sample lists under 200,000 clones, more than 70% occurring once. Material: PBMCs. The receptors stem from a man aged 55 to 70 in good health and CMV-seronegative. Each CDR3 is given without its conserved first and last residue. The order of the fields is J gene, V gene, CDR3 protein.

>TRBJ2-2|TRBV4-1
ASSQASEGTGKGGELF
>TRBJ2-4|TRBV28
ASSFRGGAKNIQY
>TRBJ2-5|TRBV5-1
ASSSLQGSRETQY
>TRBJ2-7|TRBV1
TSGRRDYEQY
>TRBJ1-1|TRBV6-6
ASSQQILNTEAF
>TRBJ1-3|TRBV18
ASSPTGGRAGNTIY
>TRBJ1-4|TRBV18
ASSLNRDRVPGEKLF
>TRBJ1-2|TRBV7-9
SSSPQGQGFYGYT
>TRBJ2-3|TRBV5-4
ASSLLSSGVPPQDTQY
>TRBJ2-7|TRBV6-1
ASILDRGMYEQY
>TRBJ1-1|TRBV5-6
ASSSMDRKNTEAF
>TRBJ2-2|TRBV9
ASSTYGQPGELF
>TRBJ1-2|TRBV6-5
ASSLVVGGVYGYT
>TRBJ2-2|TRBV10-1
VVLRDSRTGELF
>TRBJ2-1|TRBV19
ASRVGTRGLGDEQF
>TRBJ2-2|TRBV9
ASSVEIAGRSTGELF
>TRBJ2-7|TRBV6-1
ASIQEFYEQY
>TRBJ1-1|TRBV14
ASSRSEYEAF
>TRBJ1-2|TRBV30
AWNPTARNYGYT
>TRBJ2-6|TRBV10-3
AISDSGAYVLT
>TRBJ2-1|TRBV7-7
ASSPFPGLAGVEQF
>TRBJ1-2|TRBV7-9
ASSLSDRAAYGYT
>TRBJ2-7|TRBV5-1
ASSSGGGAYEQY
>TRBJ1-5|TRBV28
ASSSPDRFSNQPQH